Listed below are T cell receptor beta chains from one sample, sequenced in a study of blood T cell repertoires in COVID-19. Profiled with immunoSEQ multiplex PCR; TCRdb holds only in-frame clones, not every one. This sample has 250,000 to 300,000 clones; around 90% occur once, and the top ten carry 1.7%. Sequencing used PBMCs or T cells enriched from blood (not recorded which). The receptors stem from a woman in her forties who had recovered from COVID-19. The CDR3 runs from the conserved cysteine through the conserved F or W. Each record gives: D gene, J gene, V gene, clone size, CDR3 DNA, CDR3 protein. D genes are given only for firm matches. Where a row states a size, it is once, few, many or the class of an expanded clone; other rows omit it.

>NA|TRBJ2-7|TRBV29-1|NA
TGCAGCGTTGATGCCTACGGGAGTTTTCGATGCTACGAGCAGTACTTC
CSVDAYGSFRCYEQYF
>NA|TRBJ1-1|TRBV7-9|NA
TGTGCCAGCAGCGGACAGTTATCCCGAACCGCTGAAGCTTTCTTT
CASSGQLSRTAEAFF
>NA|TRBJ2-5|TRBV5-1|NA
TGCGCCAGCACCAGGGATCAAGAGACCCAGTACTTC
CASTRDQETQYF
>NA|TRBJ2-7|TRBV11-2|few
TGTGCCAGCAGCTTAGCCAGGATCTACGAGCAGTACTTC
CASSLARIYEQYF
>NA|TRBJ2-7|TRBV19|NA
TGTGCCAGTAGTAATGTCGGAGGGGCGGCCTACGAGCAGTACTTC
CASSNVGGAAYEQYF
>TRBD1|TRBJ2-4|TRBV5-4|NA
TGTGCCAGCAGTCCGGACAGGGCCAAAAACATTCAGTACTTC
CASSPDRAKNIQYF
>TRBD1|TRBJ2-1|TRBV18|NA
TGTGCCAGCTCCCCGGGACAGGGCTCGAAACTCTACTACAATGAGCAGTTCTTC
CASSPGQGSKLYYNEQFF
>NA|TRBJ2-7|TRBV3-1/TRBV3-2|NA
TGTGCCAGCAGCCAAGGAGGATTTGGCTACGAGCAGTACTTC
CASSQGGFGYEQYF
>TRBD2|TRBJ2-7|TRBV10-3|NA
TGTGCCATCAGTGGAGCGGGGGCCTCCTACGAGCAGTACTTC
CAISGAGASYEQYF
>NA|TRBJ1-3|TRBV24-1|NA
TGTGCCACCAGTGATTTGGCGGAAAGCTCTGGAAACACCATATATTTT
CATSDLAESSGNTIYF
>NA|TRBJ2-5|TRBV3-1/TRBV3-2|NA
TGTGCCAGCAGCCCCTCGGCGGGGGCGAGTTTGGAGACCCAGTACTTC
CASSPSAGASLETQYF
>NA|TRBJ2-6|TRBV1|NA
TGCACCAGCAGCCAAGCCAGGGCTGGGGCCAACGTCCTGACTTTC
CTSSQARAGANVLTF
>TRBD1|TRBJ1-5|TRBV27|NA
TGTGCCAGCAGTTTGACAGGGCCCTATAGCAATCAGCCCCAGCATTTT
CASSLTGPYSNQPQHF
>NA|TRBJ1-3|TRBV18|NA
TGTGCCAGCTCACCATCAACACCCGTCTCTGGAAACACCATATATTTT
CASSPSTPVSGNTIYF
>NA|TRBJ1-5|TRBV19|NA
TGTGCCAGTAGACAACGTAGCAATCAGCCCCAGCATTTT
CASRQRSNQPQHF
>NA|TRBJ1-4|TRBV7-2|once
TGTGCCAGCAGCTTAACAGGGCTTAATGAAAAACTGTTTTTT
CASSLTGLNEKLFF
>NA|TRBJ1-4|TRBV4-2|NA
TGTGCCAGCAGCCAAGATGCAGGCACCCTCGGAGAAAAACTGTTTTTT
CASSQDAGTLGEKLFF
>NA|TRBJ2-1|TRBV27|NA
TGTGCCAGCAGTCAACCACGGGGACACCATAGGGAGCAGTTCTTC
CASSQPRGHHREQFF
>NA|TRBJ1-6|TRBV5-1|NA
TGCGCCAGCAGCACCTCCCCTACAGGGATCAATAATTCACCCCTCCACTTT
CASSTSPTGINNSPLHF
>TRBD1|TRBJ2-1|TRBV5-1|once
TGCGCCAGCAGCGGGCGACAGGGGGTTTACAATGAGCAGTTCTTC
CASSGRQGVYNEQFF
>TRBD1|TRBJ2-3|TRBV14|NA
TGTGCCAGCAGCCGAATCGACAGGGGCGATACGCAGTATTTT
CASSRIDRGDTQYF
>TRBD2|TRBJ2-3|TRBV5-4|NA
TGTGCCAGCAGCTTCCGAGCGGGGAGTAAAACAGATACGCAGTATTTT
CASSFRAGSKTDTQYF